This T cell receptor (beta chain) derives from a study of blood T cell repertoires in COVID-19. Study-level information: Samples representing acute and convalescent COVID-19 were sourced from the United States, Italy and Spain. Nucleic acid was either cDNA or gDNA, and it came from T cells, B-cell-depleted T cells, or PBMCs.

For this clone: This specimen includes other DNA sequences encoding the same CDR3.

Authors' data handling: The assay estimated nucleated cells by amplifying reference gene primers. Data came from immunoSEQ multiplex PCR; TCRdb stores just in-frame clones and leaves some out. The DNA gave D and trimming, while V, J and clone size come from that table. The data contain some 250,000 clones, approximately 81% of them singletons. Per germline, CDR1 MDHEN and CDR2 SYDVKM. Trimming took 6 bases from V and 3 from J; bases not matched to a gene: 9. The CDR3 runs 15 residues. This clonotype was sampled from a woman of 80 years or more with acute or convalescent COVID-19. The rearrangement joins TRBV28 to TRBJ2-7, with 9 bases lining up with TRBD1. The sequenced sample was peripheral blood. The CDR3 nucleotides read TGTGCCAGCAGCTCCGGACAGGGGAGACTCTACGAGCAGTACTTC. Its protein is CASSSGQGRLYEQYF.